This T cell receptor beta chain is drawn from a study of sequential checkpoint blockade in melanoma. In the study overall: After both sequences, patients received maintenance nivolumab.

There are 16 residues in the CDR3. Treatment in this sample: randomized to nivolumab then ipilimumab (arm A) or the reverse (arm B). Patients had received no earlier DNA-damaging chemotherapy. Data came from immunoSEQ multiplex PCR; TCRdb stores just in-frame clones and leaves some out. This sample has more than 35,000 clones; roughly 90% occur once, and the top ten carry roughly an eighth. Sequences were derived from CD8+ T cells sorted from blood (inferred from file names), sampled from a patient given nivolumab and ipilimumab in sequence. This chain links TRBV21-1 with TRBJ2-7; TRBD1 is the table's D call and was not checked against the DNA. TRBV21-1 is listed as a pseudogene. This clonotype originated in a human donor with melanoma. The CDR3 coding sequence is TGTGCCAGCAGCCATGGTTTCGGTGCCCGAACGTGGGGGCAGTACGTC. This codes for CASSHGFGARTWGQYV.